This is a list of T cell receptor beta chains from one sample in a study of tumor-infiltrating lymphocytes in localized non-small cell lung cancer. Clones were sequenced by immunoSEQ multiplex PCR, and TCRdb holds only the in-frame ones, with some missing. The table lists about 5,800 clones, around 65% of them singletons. The sequenced material came from uninvolved lung tissue not adjacent to the tumor. The receptors derive from a human donor with non-small cell lung cancer. The CDR3 runs from the conserved cysteine through the conserved F or W. The D gene is left open where the match is weak. The size of a clone is reported for some rows only, either as once, few or many, or as a class for expanded clones.

TRBV7-9	-	once	TRBJ1-1	TGTGCCAGCAGCCCCGGACAGTGGAACACTGAAGCTTTCTTT	CASSPGQWNTEAFF
TRBV2	-	few	TRBJ2-2	TGTGCCAGCAGTGAAGGGGCGGTAGCCCCCGGGGAGCTGTTTTTT	CASSEGAVAPGELFF
TRBV7-9	-	-	TRBJ2-1	TGTGCCAGCAGCTTGGCGGGGTCCTACAATGAGCAGTTCTTC	CASSLAGSYNEQFF
TRBV9	TRBD1	once	TRBJ2-7	TGTGCCAGCAGCGAGAGGGACAGGGCTTCCTACGAGCAGTACTTC	CASSERDRASYEQYF
TRBV30	-	-	TRBJ2-7	TGTGCCTGGAGTAGAGGGGGGGACTCCTACGAGCAGTACTTC	CAWSRGGDSYEQYF
TRBV4-3	-	-	TRBJ2-7	TGCGCCAGCAGCCAAGGGGTGGGGAACTCCTACGAGCAGTACTTC	CASSQGVGNSYEQYF
TRBV30	-	few	TRBJ2-2	TGTGCCTGGACAGGGGCGAACACCGGGGAGCTGTTTTTT	CAWTGANTGELFF
TRBV5-6	-	-	TRBJ1-2	TGTGCCAGCAGCTTGGCGGGAGGGTGGGAGACCTTC	CASSLAGGWETF
TRBV2	TRBD1	-	TRBJ2-1	TGTGCCAGCAGTTTACAGGGGAGCTCCTACAATGAGCAGTTCTTC	CASSLQGSSYNEQFF
TRBV5-4	-	-	TRBJ1-1	TGTGCCAGCAGCGGCGGACAATTGCAGGGGAGTCGAAGAGGAGCTTTCTTT	CASSGGQLQGSRRGAFF
TRBV19	-	few	TRBJ1-5	TGTGCCAGTAAGGACAATAGCAATCAGCCCCAGCATTTT	CASKDNSNQPQHF
TRBV7-2	TRBD2	-	TRBJ2-2	TGTGCCAGCAGCCGATGGACTAGCGGAAACACCGGGGAGCTGTTTTTT	CASSRWTSGNTGELFF
TRBV30	-	-	TRBJ1-2	TGTGCCTGGAGTGTGATTAACTATGGCTACACCTTC	CAWSVINYGYTF
TRBV28	-	few	TRBJ2-3	TGTGCCAGCAGTCCGGGACTCCCCACAGATACGCAGTATTTT	CASSPGLPTDTQYF
TRBV27	TRBD2	-	TRBJ2-1	TGTGCCAGTTCAGGGTGGCTAGCGGGAGGGCCGGCGAATGAGCAGTTCTTC	CASSGWLAGGPANEQFF
TRBV2	TRBD2	-	TRBJ2-1	TGTGCCAGCAGTGCTAGCGGGGCCTACAATGAGCAGTTCTTC	CASSASGAYNEQFF
TRBV29-1	TRBD1	-	TRBJ2-2	TGCAGCGTTGAAGGGTGGGGCGGCAGGGGGTCCGGGGAGCTGTTTTTT	CSVEGWGGRGSGELFF
TRBV27	TRBD1	-	TRBJ1-3	TGTGCCAGCCGAAACAGGGGAAAAGGAAACACCATATATTTT	CASRNRGKGNTIYF
TRBV20-1	-	few	TRBJ1-2	TGCAGTGGGACGGACAGCTATGGCTACACCTTC	CSGTDSYGYTF
TRBV5-1	-	-	TRBJ2-7	TGCGCCAGCAGCTCGGACCTCTACGAGCAGTACTTC	CASSSDLYEQYF
TRBV27	-	-	TRBJ1-2	TGTGCCAGCAGTTTACCAGACCTGTCGTACTACACCTTC	CASSLPDLSYYTF
TRBV5-1	-	few	TRBJ2-2	TGCGCCAGCAGCTTACTACAGACGAACACCGGGGAGCTGTTTTTT	CASSLLQTNTGELFF